The present TCR beta chain was sequenced within a study of Ad26.COV2.S vaccination and SARS-CoV-2 variants. About the research overall: Donor had been placed in the Ad26.COV2.S arm of the COV1001 trial. The study, taken as a whole, reports: Breadth measured for non-spike TCRs was similar across vaccine and placebo recipients.

Treatment indicated: some 19 received Ad26.COV2.S at low or high dose, single or two shots; several received placebo; per-sample allocation not given. It was on day 63 after the first vaccine or placebo injection that samples were taken. The vaccine antigen was prefusion-stabilized Wuhan SARS-CoV-2 spike. Produced via immunoSEQ multiplex PCR; TCRdb's table is partial and in-frame only. This table holds around 300,000 clones, 75% to 90% found once. Trimming took 5 bases from V and 1 from J, leaving 15 bases between them. CDR1 is SGHTA, CDR2 FQGNSA, per germline. This CDR3 comprises 16 residues. About this clone itself: Its cognate antigen is unknown.

This TCR derives from a person aged 18-60 years who received the Ad26.COV2.S COVID-19 vaccine or a placebo. This rearrangement joins TRBV7-2 to TRBJ1-3; D gene uncertain. Specimen: peripheral blood, collected in a trial of Ad26.COV2.S vaccine versus placebo. This CDR3 is CASSPRTARSGNTIYF. CDR3 sequence (DNA): TGTGCCAGCAGCCCTAGGACCGCTCGTTCTGGAAACACCATATATTTT.